The present T cell receptor beta chain was sequenced within a study of T cell responses to AZD1222 COVID-19 vaccine. Study information: The analysis combined second doses at about 4 or about 12 weeks. Broader study findings: Following two doses of AZD1222, Spike-specific TCR breadth and depth rose.

The CDR3 has 13 amino acids. V lost 5 bases and J lost 0, with 9 bases in between. The germline V gene has CDR1 SGHTS and CDR2 YDEGEE. As for this clone: Its antigen is unidentified.

Here immunoSEQ multiplex PCR was the method, and the copy in TCRdb shows in-frame clones only, minus some. The sample yields approximately 260,000 clones, 93% seen once. This chain connects TRBV5-8 to TRBJ2-7; D perhaps matches TRBD1 (6 bases). The sequence was collected from an adult in good health. The specimen comprised peripheral blood, sampled on day 0 of AZD1222 vaccination. CDR3 region: CASRGTSSYEQYF. CDR3 DNA sequence: TGTGCCAGCAGAGGGACAAGCTCCTACGAGCAGTACTTC.